This TCR beta chain was sequenced in a study of blood T cell repertoires in COVID-19. Study-level information: From the United States, Italy and Spain came samples of acute and convalescent COVID-19.

V was pared by 6 bases and J by 0 bases, with 18 bases between. Germline V lookup: CDR1 LGHNA, CDR2 YNFKEQ. This CDR3 spans 16 amino acids. Produced via immunoSEQ multiplex PCR; TCRdb's table is partial and in-frame only. The sample carries about 150,000 clones, more than 80% recorded once. This clonotype originated in a man aged 60-69 years with acute or convalescent COVID-19. V gene TRBV4-2 combines with J gene TRBJ2-7, with D possibly TRBD1 on 5 matching bases. Sequencing was carried out using peripheral blood. CDR3: CASRPADSTSSYEQYF. Here the CDR3 DNA reads TGTGCCAGCAGACCTGCCGACAGCACCAGCTCCTACGAGCAGTACTTC.